This T cell receptor (beta chain) was captured by sequencing in a study of blood T cells in healthy people across ages (dated by TCRdb to between 2015 and 2016). Concerning the study at large: Template switching captured roughly one uniquely barcoded TCR beta cDNA molecule per two T cells in model experiments. Using the same blood draw, the study looked at two additional independent replicas of 1 million unique cDNA reads for two donors, one aged 18 to 30 and the other aged 80 or older. Donors of different ages were randomly distributed across sequencing lanes to avoid experimental bias. Using deep sequencing normalized with unique cDNA molecular identifiers, the study measured how TCR beta repertoire diversity changes with age. Four age groups were formed from the donors: young (average around 15 years), middle-aged (around 41), aged (about 62) and long-lived (about 80).

Study-level results and caveats: The CMV infection status of donors was not known, potentially confounding age-related changes in expanded clonotypes. Observed TCR beta diversity per million T cells fell roughly linearly with age, and a significant reduction was already apparent by age roughly 40. Since profiling was done on bulk unsorted PBMCs, naive and antigen-experienced compartments could not be conclusively compared. There was a strong correlation between observed TCR beta diversity and the percentage of naive T cells measured by flow cytometry. Estimates of total diversity based on one million sequenced T cells were considered lower bounds and underestimates. Compared with the aged group, more naive CD4+ T cells, fewer expanded clones and increased TCR diversity were shown by the long-lived group, suggesting age selection.

The roughly 39 donors, aged about 6 to 95 years, were systemically healthy Caucasian individuals from Russia. Roughly 10 milliliters of peripheral blood were collected from each donor into EDTA-treated Vacutainer tubes. PBMCs were isolated by Ficoll-Paque density-gradient centrifugation, with at least 6 million obtained per sample. Trizol reagent was used to extract total RNA from PBMCs, with at least 5 micrograms per sample. The percentages of naive CD45RAhigh/CD27high T cells were determined by flow cytometry on a PBMC aliquot from every donor. The CDR3 covers 15 residues, taking in both the cysteine and the phenylalanine. Only the CDR3 DNA stays, 45 bases, in frame from base 1. For CDR1 and CDR2, the germline V gene lists LGHNA and YSLEER. Details on this clonotype: Its target antigen remains unknown. A junction end diverges from the germline sequence, so it may reflect a read error.

The library was made by 5' RACE. The data were produced on an Illumina HiSeq 2500. A second about 7 to 12 cycle PCR used a sample-barcoded 5' primer and a J-beta primer mix. A template-switch 5' adaptor carrying 12 random nucleotides introduced a unique molecular identifier onto each TCR beta cDNA molecule. At least 2.5 million CDR3-containing paired-end reads were obtained from each sample. First-strand cDNA synthesis was performed from all RNA using the Mint cDNA synthesis kit, with priming by a TRBC-specific oligonucleotide. After uracil-DNA glycosylase treatment, a first 18-cycle PCR used universal primers M1SS and BC2_uni_R on all cDNA. Per the authors' processing: For normalization, 1 million high-quality reads, each with a distinct molecular identifier, were randomly selected from each sample. Instead of being binned into consensus sequences, reads with shared molecular identifiers were discarded. CDR3 identification, clonotype clustering and error correction used MiTCR with a Q25 quality threshold and the strictest error-elimination algorithm. A nonparametric unseen species model using Euler transformation provided a lower-bound estimate of total TCR beta diversity. The public reads were quality trimmed at Q25 with fastp and then assembled into clones with MiXCR by TCRdb, keeping productive beta chains. Under each unique CDR3 protein, matching rows form one entry showing the most common genes and DNA. For this entry, the V and J calls and clone size follow TCRdb and not the study's own pipeline. The sample profile shows 800,000 to 950,000 distinct CDR3 sequences; around 48% of them were found once. Under 15% of the sample goes to the ten largest clones.

What was sequenced was blood. The chain was built from TRBV4-3 and TRBJ2-7; matching of 5 bases hints at TRBD1 as the D gene. This sequence originates from a man aged 25-40 years in good health. The nucleotides are TGCGCCAGCAGCCCGCAGGCAGGGTCTACCTACAAGCAGTACTTC. Translated, this is CASSPQAGSTYKQYF.